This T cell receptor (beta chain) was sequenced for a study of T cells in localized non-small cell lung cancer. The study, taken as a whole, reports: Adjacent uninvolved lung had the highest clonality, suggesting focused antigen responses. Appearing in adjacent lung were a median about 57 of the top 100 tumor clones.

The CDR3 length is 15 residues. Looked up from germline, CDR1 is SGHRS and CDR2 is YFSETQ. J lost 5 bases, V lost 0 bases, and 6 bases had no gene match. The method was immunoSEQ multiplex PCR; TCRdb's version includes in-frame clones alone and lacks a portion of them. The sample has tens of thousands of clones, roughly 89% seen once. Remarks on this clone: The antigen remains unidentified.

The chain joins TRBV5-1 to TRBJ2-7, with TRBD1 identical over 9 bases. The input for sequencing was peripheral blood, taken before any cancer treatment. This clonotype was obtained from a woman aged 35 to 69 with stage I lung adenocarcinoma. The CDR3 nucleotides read TGCGCCAGCAGCTTGGGACAGGGACAGGGAAACGAGCAGTACTTC. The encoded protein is CASSLGQGQGNEQYF.